The present entry profiles one T cell receptor beta chain with its context. Its antigen is currently unknown. The sample belongs to a study of post-analysis software for immune sequencing data. J gave up 2 bases and V 5 bases, and 10 bases lay outside the gene matches. The CDR3 covers 16 residues. Presence of unique molecular identifiers characterized the TCR beta cDNA libraries. TCRdb reprocessed the PCR reads with MiXCR, giving one entry per CDR3 protein. The sample carries around 770,000 distinct CDR3 sequences, 46% recorded once. Study results and limitations: Patients used about 5 TRBV segments, including TRBV5-6, TRBV5-1 and TRBV20-1, more often than controls.

Sequencing was done on a sample of blood. The receptor was derived from a girl aged 5-17 years with multiple sclerosis. The rearrangement uses TRBV12-3 or TRBV12-4 and TRBJ1-1; TRBD1 matches at 8 bases. The CDR3 protein is CASSLGTGAGNTEAFF. In nucleotides, the CDR3 is TGTGCCAGCAGTCTTGGGACAGGAGCGGGTAACACTGAAGCTTTCTTT.